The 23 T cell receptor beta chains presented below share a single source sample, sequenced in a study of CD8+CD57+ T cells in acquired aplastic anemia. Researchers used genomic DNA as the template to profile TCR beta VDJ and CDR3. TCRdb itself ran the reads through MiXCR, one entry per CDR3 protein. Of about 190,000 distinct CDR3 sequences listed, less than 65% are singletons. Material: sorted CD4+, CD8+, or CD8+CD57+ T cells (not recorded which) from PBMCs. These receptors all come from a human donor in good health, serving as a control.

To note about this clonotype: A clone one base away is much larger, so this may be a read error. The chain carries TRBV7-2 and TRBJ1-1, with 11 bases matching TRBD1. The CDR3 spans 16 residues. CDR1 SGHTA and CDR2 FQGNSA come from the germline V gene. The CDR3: CASRTPDRGRYTEALF. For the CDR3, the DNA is TGTGCCAGCAGGACCCCGGACAGGGGGCGATACACTGAAGCTCTCTTT.

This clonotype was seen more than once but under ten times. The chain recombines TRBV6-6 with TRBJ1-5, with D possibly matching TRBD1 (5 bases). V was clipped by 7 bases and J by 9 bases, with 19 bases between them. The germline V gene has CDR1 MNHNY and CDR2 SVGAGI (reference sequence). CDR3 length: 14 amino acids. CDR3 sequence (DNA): TGTGCCAGCAAAGGGGACCCGCCGCCTTGGCCCCAGCATTTT. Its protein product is CASKGDPPPWPQHF.

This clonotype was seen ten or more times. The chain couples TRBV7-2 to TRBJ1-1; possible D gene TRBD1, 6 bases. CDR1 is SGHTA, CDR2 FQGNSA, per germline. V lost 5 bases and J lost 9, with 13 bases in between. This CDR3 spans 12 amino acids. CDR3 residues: CASSLGQYQAFF. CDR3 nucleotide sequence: TGTGCCAGCAGCCTAGGACAGTACCAAGCTTTCTTT.

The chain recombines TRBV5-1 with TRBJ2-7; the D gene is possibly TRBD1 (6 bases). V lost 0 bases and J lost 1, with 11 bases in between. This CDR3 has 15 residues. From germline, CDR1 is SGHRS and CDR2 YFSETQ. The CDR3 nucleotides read TGCGCCAGCAGCTTGGCCTGGACAGAGTCCTACGAGCAGTACTTC. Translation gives CASSLAWTESYEQYF. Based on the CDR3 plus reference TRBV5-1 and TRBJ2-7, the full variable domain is KAGVTQTPRYLIKTRGQQVTLSCSPISGHRSVSWYQQTPGQGLQFLFEYFSETQRNKGNFPGRFSGRQFSNSRSEMNVSTLELGDSALYLCASSLAWTESYEQYFGPGTRLTVT.

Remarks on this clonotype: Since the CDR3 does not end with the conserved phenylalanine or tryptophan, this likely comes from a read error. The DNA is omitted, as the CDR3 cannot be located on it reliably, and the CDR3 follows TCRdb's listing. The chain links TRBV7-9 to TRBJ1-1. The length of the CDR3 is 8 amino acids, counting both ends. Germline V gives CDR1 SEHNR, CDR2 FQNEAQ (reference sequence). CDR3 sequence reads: CASSSNAY.

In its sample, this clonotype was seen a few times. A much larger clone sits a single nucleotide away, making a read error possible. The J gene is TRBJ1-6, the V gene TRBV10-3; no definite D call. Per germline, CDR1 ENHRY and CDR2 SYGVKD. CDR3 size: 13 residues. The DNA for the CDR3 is TGTGCCAGCAGTTCACAGTCTAATTCACCCCTCCACTTT. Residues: CASSSQSNSPLHF.

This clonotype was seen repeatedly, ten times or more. CDR3 bases: TGTGCCAGCAGCCGGGACAGGTTCAACACTGAAGCTTTCTTT. Translated: CASSRDRFNTEAFF. The chain combines TRBV6-2 or TRBV6-3 with TRBJ1-1, with TRBD1 matching over 8 bases. The junction had 5 bases not matched to a gene; V was cut back by 6 bases and J by 2 bases. In germline, CDR1 is MNHEY, CDR2 SVGEGT. The length of the CDR3 is 14 residues.

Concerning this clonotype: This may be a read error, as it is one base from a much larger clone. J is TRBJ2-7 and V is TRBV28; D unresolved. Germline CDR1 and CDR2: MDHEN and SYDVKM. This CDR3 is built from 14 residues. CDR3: CAGSLSGRAYEQYF. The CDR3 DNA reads TGTGCCGGCAGTTTATCTGGAAGAGCCTACGAGCAGTACTTC.

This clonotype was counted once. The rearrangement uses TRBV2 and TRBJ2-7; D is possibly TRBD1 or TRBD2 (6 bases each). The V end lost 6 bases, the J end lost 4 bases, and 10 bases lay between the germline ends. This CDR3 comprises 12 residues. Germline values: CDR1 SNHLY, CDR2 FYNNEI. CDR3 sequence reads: CASRGGAYEQYF. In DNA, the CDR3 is TGTGCCAGCAGGGGGGGCGCGTACGAGCAGTACTTC.

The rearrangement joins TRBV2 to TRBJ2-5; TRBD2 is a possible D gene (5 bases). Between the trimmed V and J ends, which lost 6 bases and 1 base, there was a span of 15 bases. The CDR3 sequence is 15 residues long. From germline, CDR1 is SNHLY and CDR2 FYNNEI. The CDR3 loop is CASRPGVVIQETQYF. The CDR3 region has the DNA TGTGCCAGCAGGCCCGGGGTTGTGATCCAAGAGACCCAGTACTTC.

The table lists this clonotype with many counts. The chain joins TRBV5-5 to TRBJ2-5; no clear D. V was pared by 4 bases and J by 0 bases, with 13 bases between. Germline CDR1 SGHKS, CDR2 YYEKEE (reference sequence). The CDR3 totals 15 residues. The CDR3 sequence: CASSPSRRNQETQYF. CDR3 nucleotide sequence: TGTGCCAGCAGCCCTTCGCGGAGAAACCAAGAGACCCAGTACTTC.

CDR3 loop: CASSSWEQYF. CDR3 DNA: TGTGCCAGCAGCTCTTGGGAGCAGTACTTC. This rearrangement joins TRBV13 to TRBJ2-7; D gene unclear. Germline values: CDR1 PRHDT, CDR2 FYEKMQ (reference sequence). The V and J ends lost 4 bases and 7 bases respectively, with 5 bases between them. The CDR3 has 10 amino acids.

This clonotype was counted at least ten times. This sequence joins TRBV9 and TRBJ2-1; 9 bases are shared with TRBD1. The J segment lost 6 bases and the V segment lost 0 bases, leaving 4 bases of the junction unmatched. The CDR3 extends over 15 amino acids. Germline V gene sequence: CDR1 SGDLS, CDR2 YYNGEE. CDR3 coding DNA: TGTGCCAGCAGCGTAGCGGGACAGGGAAGCAATGAGCAGTTCTTC. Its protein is CASSVAGQGSNEQFF.

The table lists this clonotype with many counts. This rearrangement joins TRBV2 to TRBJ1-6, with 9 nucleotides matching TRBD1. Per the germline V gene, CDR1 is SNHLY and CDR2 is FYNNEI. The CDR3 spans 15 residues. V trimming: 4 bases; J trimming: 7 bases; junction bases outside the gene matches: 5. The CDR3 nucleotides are TGTGCCAGCAGTGGCCCGGGACAGGGAAATTCACCCCTCCACTTT. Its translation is CASSGPGQGNSPLHF.

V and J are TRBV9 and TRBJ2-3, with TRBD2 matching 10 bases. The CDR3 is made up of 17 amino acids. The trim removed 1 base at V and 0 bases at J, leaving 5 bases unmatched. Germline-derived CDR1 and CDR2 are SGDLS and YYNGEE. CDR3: CASSVSLAGASTDTQYF. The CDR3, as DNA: TGTGCCAGCAGCGTAAGTCTAGCGGGGGCTAGCACAGATACGCAGTATTTT.

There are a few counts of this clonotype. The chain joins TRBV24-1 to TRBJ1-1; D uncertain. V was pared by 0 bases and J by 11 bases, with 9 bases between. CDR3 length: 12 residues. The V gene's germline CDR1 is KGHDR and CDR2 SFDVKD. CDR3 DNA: TGTGCCACCAGTGATTTGAAGGGAGTGGCTTTCTTT. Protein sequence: CATSDLKGVAFF.

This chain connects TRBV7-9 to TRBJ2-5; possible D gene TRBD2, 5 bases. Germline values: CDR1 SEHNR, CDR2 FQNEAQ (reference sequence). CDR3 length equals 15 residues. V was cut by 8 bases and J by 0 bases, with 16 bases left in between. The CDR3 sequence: CASGSSGLDQETQYF. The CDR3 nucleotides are TGTGCCAGCGGGAGCTCGGGTCTGGACCAAGAGACCCAGTACTTC.

The CDR3 reads CASTLGTGNTGELFF. DNA of the CDR3: TGTGCCAGCACCCTGGGGACAGGGAACACCGGGGAGCTGTTTTTT. The rearrangement links TRBV2 to TRBJ2-2, with TRBD1 identical over 8 bases. CDR3 size: 15 residues. V lost 7 bases to trimming and J lost 1 base; unmatched junction nucleotides: 5. Germline CDR1 reads SNHLY; CDR2 reads FYNNEI.

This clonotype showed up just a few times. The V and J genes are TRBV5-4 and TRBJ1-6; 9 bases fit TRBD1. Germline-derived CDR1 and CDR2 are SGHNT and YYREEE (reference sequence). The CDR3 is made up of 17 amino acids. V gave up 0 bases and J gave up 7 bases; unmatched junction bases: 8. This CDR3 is CASSLAPGTGNNSPLHF. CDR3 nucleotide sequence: TGTGCCAGCAGCTTGGCGCCCGGGACAGGGAACAATTCACCCCTCCACTTT.

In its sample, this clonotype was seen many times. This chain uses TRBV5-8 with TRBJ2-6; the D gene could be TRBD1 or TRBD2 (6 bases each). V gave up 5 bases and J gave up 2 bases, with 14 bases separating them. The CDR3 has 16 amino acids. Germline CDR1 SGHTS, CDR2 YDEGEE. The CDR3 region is CASRGGGDTGANVLTF. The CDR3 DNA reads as TGTGCCAGCAGGGGTGGAGGGGACACTGGGGCCAACGTCCTGACTTTC.

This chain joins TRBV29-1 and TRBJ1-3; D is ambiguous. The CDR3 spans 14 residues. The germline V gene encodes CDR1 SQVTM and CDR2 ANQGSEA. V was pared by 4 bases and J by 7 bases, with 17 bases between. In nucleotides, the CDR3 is TGCAGCGTTGTAGGGTCTCTAGGGTCGAACACCATATATTTT. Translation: CSVVGSLGSNTIYF.

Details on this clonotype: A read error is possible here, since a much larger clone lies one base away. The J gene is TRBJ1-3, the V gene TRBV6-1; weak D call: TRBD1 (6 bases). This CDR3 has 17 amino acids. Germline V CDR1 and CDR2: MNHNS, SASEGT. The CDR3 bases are TGTGCCAGCAGTAAGGACAGTTCTACATTCTCTGGAAACGCCATATATTTT. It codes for CASSKDSSTFSGNAIYF.

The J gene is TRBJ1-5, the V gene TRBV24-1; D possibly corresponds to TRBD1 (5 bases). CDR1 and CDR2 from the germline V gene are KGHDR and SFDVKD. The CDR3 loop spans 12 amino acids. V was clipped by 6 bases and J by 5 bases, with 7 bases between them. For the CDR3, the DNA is TGTGCCACCAGTCAGGGTGATCAGCCCCAGCATTTT. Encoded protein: CATSQGDQPQHF.